This T cell receptor beta chain was identified in a study of CD8 T cells in Susac syndrome. Random hexamers were used to reverse transcribe the RNA input (about 0.45 to 1 ug). The immunoSEQ assay covered 54 Vbeta and 13 Jbeta segments for CDR3. TCRdb recomputed calls from the immunoSEQ multiplex PCR reads with MiXCR, one row per CDR3 protein. The sample has some 63,000 distinct CDR3 sequences, just under 95% seen once. The germline CDR1 and CDR2 sequences are DFQATT and SNEGSKA (reference sequence). Trimming pared 3 bases from V and 2 bases from J, leaving 21 bases between. The CDR3 is made up of 17 amino acids.

The genes are TRBV20-1 and TRBJ2-3; D ambiguous. The sequence came from a human donor with multiple sclerosis. The sequenced material came from CD8+ T cells from PBMCs. The CDR3 sequence is CSASGERNSGITDTQYF. CDR3 coding DNA: TGCAGTGCTAGCGGAGAGCGTAACTCCGGAATCACAGATACGCAGTATTTT.